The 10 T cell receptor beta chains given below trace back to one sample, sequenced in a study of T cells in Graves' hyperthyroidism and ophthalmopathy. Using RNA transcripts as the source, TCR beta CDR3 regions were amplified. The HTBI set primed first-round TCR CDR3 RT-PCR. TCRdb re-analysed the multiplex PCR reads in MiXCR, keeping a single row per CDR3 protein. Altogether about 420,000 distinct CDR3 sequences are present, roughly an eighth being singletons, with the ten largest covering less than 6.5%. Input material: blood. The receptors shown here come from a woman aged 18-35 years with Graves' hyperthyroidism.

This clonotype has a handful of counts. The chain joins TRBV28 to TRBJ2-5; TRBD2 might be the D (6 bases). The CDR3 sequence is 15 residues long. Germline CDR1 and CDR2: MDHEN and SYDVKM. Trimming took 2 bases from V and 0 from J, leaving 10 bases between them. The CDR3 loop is CASSLLGDYQETQYF. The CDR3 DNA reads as TGTGCCAGCAGTTTACTCGGGGACTACCAAGAGACCCAGTACTTC.

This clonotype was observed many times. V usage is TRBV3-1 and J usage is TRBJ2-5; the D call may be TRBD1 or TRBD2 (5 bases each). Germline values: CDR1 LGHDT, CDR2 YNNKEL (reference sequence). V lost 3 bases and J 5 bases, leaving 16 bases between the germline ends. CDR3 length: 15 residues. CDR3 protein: CASSQTEGLVETQYF. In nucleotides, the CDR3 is TGTGCCAGCAGCCAGACTGAGGGGCTCGTTGAGACCCAGTACTTC.

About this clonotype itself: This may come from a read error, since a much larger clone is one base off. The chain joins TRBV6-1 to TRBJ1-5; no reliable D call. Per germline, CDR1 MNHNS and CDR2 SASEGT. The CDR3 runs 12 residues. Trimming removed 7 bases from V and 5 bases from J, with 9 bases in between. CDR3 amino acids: CASKAGHQPQHF. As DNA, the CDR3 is TGTGCCAGCAAAGCAGGCCATCAGCCCCAGCATTTT.

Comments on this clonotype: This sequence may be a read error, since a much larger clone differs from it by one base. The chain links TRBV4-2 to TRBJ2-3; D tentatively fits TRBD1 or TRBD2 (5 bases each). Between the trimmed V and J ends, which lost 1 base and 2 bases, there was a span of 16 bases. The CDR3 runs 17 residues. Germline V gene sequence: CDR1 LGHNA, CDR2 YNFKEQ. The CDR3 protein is CASSQASWDPATDTQYF. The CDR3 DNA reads TGTGCCAGCAGCCAAGCTTCGTGGGACCCCGCCACAGATACGCAGTATTTT.

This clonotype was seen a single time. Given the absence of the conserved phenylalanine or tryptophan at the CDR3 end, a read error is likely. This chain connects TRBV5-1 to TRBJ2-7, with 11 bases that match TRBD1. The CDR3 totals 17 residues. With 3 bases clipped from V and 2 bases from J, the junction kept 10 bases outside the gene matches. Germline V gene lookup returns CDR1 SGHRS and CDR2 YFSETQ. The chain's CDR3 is CASSWGLTGQGAYEQYL. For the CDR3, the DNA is TGCGCCAGCAGCTGGGGATTGACGGGACAGGGGGCCTACGAGCAGTACCTC.

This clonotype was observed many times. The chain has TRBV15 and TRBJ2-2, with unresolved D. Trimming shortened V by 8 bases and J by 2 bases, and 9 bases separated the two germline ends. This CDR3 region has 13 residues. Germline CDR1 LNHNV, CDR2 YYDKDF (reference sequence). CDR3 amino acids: CATARLNTGELFF. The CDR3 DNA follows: TGTGCCACCGCTAGACTCAACACCGGGGAGCTGTTTTTT.

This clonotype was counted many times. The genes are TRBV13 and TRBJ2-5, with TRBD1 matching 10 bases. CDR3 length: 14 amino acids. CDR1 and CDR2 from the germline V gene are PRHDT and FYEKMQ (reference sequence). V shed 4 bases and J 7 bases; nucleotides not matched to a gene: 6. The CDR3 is CASSSGTGVGTQYF. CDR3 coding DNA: TGTGCCAGCAGCTCCGGGACAGGGGTGGGGACCCAGTACTTC.

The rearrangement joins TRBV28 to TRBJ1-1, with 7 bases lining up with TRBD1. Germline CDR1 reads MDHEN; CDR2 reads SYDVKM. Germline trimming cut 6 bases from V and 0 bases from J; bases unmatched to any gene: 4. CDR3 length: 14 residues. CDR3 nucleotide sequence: TGTGCCAGCAGGAACAGGGGCTTGAACACTGAAGCTTTCTTT. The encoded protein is CASRNRGLNTEAFF.

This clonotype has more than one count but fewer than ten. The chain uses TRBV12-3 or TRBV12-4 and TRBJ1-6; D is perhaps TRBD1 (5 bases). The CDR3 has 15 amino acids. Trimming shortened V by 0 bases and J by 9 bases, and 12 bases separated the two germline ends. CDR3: CASSLASREGSPLHF. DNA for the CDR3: TGTGCCAGCAGTTTAGCTTCCAGGGAAGGTTCACCCCTCCACTTT.

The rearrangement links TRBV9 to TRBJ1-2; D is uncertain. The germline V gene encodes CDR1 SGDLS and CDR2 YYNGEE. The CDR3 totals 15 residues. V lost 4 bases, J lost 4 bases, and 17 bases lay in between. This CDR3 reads CASSLSPTATYGYTF. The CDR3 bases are TGTGCCAGCAGCCTATCCCCGACGGCTACCTATGGCTACACCTTC.